This record concerns one TCR beta chain sequence. The antigen is unknown. The record originates from a study of liver allograft versus peripheral blood T cells. Across the study: Transplanted-liver T cell receptor repertoires were compared with recipients' peripheral blood repertoires. Findings of the study overall: Liver allograft T cell receptor repertoires were reported to differ from peripheral blood repertoires.

The CDR3 has 13 amino acids. V gave up 6 bases and J gave up 2 bases; unmatched junction bases: 4. Germline V CDR1 and CDR2: DFQATT, SNEGSKA (reference sequence). MiXCR, run by TCRdb on the reads, gives a single entry per CDR3 protein. The repertoire holds about 9,200 distinct CDR3 sequences, 20% to 30% seen once, with 8% to 10% in the top ten. The gene calls are TRBV20-1 and TRBJ2-7; 10 bases agree with TRBD2. This TCR was sampled from a human patient who had a liver transplant. The graft donor may be the source of some T cells. The DNA for the CDR3 is TGCAGTGCCCGGACTAGCGGAACCTACGAGCAGTACTTC. Its protein is CSARTSGTYEQYF.